This TCR beta chain is drawn from a study of T cell repertoires in cytomegalovirus infection (dated by TCRdb to the late 2010s). In the study overall: Donor HLA type was relevant to the analysis, because carriage of CMV infection together with the matching HLA type was indicated by public TCR beta signatures. General conclusions and limits of the study: The ex vivo response was dominated by HLA-C-restricted CMV-specific TCR beta clonotypes, which also provided the single most frequent clonotype in two of eight donors. In both this cohort and an independent roughly 350-donor cohort, the cumulative frequency of public TCR beta family members distinguished carriers of CMV infection plus the relevant HLA type.

Instrument used: Illumina HiSeq 1500. TCRdb ran its own pipeline on the public reads, namely fastp trimming at Q25 and MiXCR clone calling, and kept in-frame beta chains. Each entry merges the rows of one CDR3 protein and shows their most common DNA and genes. The sample yields roughly 280,000 distinct CDR3 sequences; approximately 9.2% were counted once. The ten largest clones capture less than 15% of the sample. This clonotype was recorded many times. Its antigen remains undetermined. No much larger clonotype is one base removed from it; base qualities were not supplied. CDR1 and CDR2, per the germline V gene (reference sequence), are SEHNR and FQNEAQ. Spanning cysteine to phenylalanine, the CDR3 consists of 16 amino acids. Only the CDR3 part of the read is kept: 48 bases, read in frame from the first base. Compared with germline, V lacks 5 bases and J lacks 2 bases; bases without a gene match: 10.

The TCR sequence derives from a human donor in good health (CMV status not recorded). Some clones in this sample may be carry-over from other donors' samples. Sequencing was performed on PBMCs. The V and J genes are TRBV7-9 and TRBJ2-3, and 7 bases in between align with TRBD1. The CDR3 region has the sequence CASSPQGEIPTDTQYF. The base sequence is TGTGCCAGCAGCCCCCAGGGGGAGATACCCACAGATACGCAGTATTTT.